This TCR beta chain was sequenced in a study of Ad26.COV2.S vaccination and SARS-CoV-2 variants. Worth noting for this clone: Its antigen is currently unknown.

The CDR3 sequence is 16 residues long. V shed 3 bases, J shed 6 bases, and the junction held 11 bases outside the gene matches. Germline CDR1 and CDR2: MNHEY and SVGEGT. This table comes from immunoSEQ multiplex PCR, and its TCRdb copy is limited to in-frame clones, with some not included. The sample yields more than 350,000 clones, over 75% seen once. Treatment indicated: some 20 received Ad26.COV2.S at low or high dose, single or two shots; about 5 received placebo; per-sample allocation not given. The study sampled participants on day 63 after the first vaccine or placebo injection. General observations from the study: Comparability of non-spike TCR breadth was observed across vaccine and placebo recipients. Using TCR breadth and depth analyses may have led to underestimated total T cell responses.

V is TRBV6-2 or TRBV6-3 and J is TRBJ2-3; 8 nucleotides line up with TRBD2. The input for sequencing was peripheral blood, taken in a trial of Ad26.COV2.S vaccine versus placebo. The sequence derives from a person between 18 and 59 years old who received the Ad26.COV2.S COVID-19 vaccine or a placebo. The CDR3 region is CASSYSPGLVSDTQYF. The CDR3 DNA follows: TGTGCCAGCAGTTATTCCCCGGGACTAGTCTCCGATACGCAGTATTTT.